This passage covers 12 T cell receptor beta chains from one sample sequenced in a study of cytomegalovirus exposure and HLA in healthy donors. The PCR contained 60 Vbeta and 13 Jbeta primers. Using immunoSEQ multiplex PCR, the repertoire was profiled, and TCRdb retains in-frame clones only, with some absent. The sample includes about 110,000 clones. The source material was PBMCs. Receptor source: a man in his forties or fifties in good health and CMV-seropositive.

The rearrangement links TRBV6-6 to TRBJ2-7, with D tentatively TRBD1 (5 bases). Trimming stripped 5 bases from V and 2 bases from J, with 13 bases between. CDR3 size: 14 residues. CDR1 is MNHNY and CDR2 is SVGAGI in the germline V gene (reference sequence). DNA of the CDR3: TGTGCCAGCAGTGGGGCGACAGTTGCCTACGAGCAGTACTTC. It is translated as CASSGATVAYEQYF.

Comments on this clone: The junction does not match germline at one end; this may be a read error. The genes are TRBV4-1 and TRBJ2-7; TRBD2 matches 9 bases. Germline CDR1 is MGHRA and CDR2 is YSYEKL. This CDR3 spans 15 amino acids. The CDR3 region has the DNA TGCGCCAGCAGCCATATTAGCGGGAGCCACCGGGACCTAAACTTC. Its protein product is CASSHISGSHRDLNF.

The V and J genes are TRBV13 and TRBJ2-5, with 7 bases identical to TRBD1. This CDR3 has 14 residues. The V segment lost 4 bases and the J segment 3 bases; nucleotides outside the gene matches: 5. Germline V gene lookup returns CDR1 PRHDT and CDR2 FYEKMQ (reference sequence). The CDR3 spells CASSSRQGEETQYF. The CDR3 DNA follows: TGTGCCAGCAGCTCCCGACAGGGAGAAGAGACCCAGTACTTC.

The genes are TRBV7-3 and TRBJ2-3; 10 bases align to TRBD2. The CDR3 sequence is 15 residues long. J was trimmed by 2 bases and V by 5 bases; bases with no gene match: 4. Germline V lookup: CDR1 SGHTA, CDR2 FQGTGA. This CDR3 reads CASSAGTSATDTQYF. CDR3 sequence (DNA): TGTGCCAGCAGCGCCGGGACTAGCGCCACAGATACGCAGTATTTT.

The rearrangement links TRBV28 to TRBJ2-7; D is possibly TRBD1 (6 bases). Looked up from germline, CDR1 is MDHEN and CDR2 is SYDVKM. The CDR3 extends over 15 amino acids. V was trimmed by 10 bases and J by 0 bases, leaving 19 bases between them. Written as DNA, the CDR3 is TGTGCCACCATTTCGTTAGGGGGTGTCTCCTACGAGCAGTACTTC. Translated: CATISLGGVSYEQYF.

J is TRBJ2-7 and V is TRBV9; 8 nucleotides match TRBD1. Germline V lookup: CDR1 SGDLS, CDR2 YYNGEE. This CDR3 is 14 amino acids long. Trimming cost V 3 bases and J 3 bases; bases outside gene matches: 5. The CDR3 sequence is CASSAQGDGYEQYF. DNA for the CDR3: TGTGCCAGCAGCGCACAGGGGGACGGCTACGAGCAGTACTTC.

V gene TRBV6-6 combines with J gene TRBJ1-1; no reliable D call. Germline values: CDR1 MNHNY, CDR2 SVGAGI (reference sequence). Trimming left V 2 bases short and J 0 bases short, with 7 bases between. The CDR3 is 14 residues long. This CDR3 is CASSYVQLNTEAFF. The DNA of the CDR3 is TGTGCCAGCAGTTACGTACAGCTGAACACTGAAGCTTTCTTT.

V usage is TRBV28 and J usage is TRBJ1-2; unclear D gene. Germline V gene lookup returns CDR1 MDHEN and CDR2 SYDVKM. V lost 4 bases and J lost 6, with 6 bases in between. CDR3 length equals 11 residues. The CDR3 reads CASSYVDGYTF. In DNA form, the CDR3 reads TGTGCCAGCAGTTACGTAGATGGCTACACCTTC.

The chain links TRBV1 to TRBJ1-1; TRBD1, the D gene given by the table, was not confirmed from the DNA. TRBV1 counts as a pseudogene. The CDR3 is 21 amino acids. The CDR3 loop is CTSSHPEGRRQGLVFCTEAFF. The DNA for the CDR3 is TGCACCAGCAGCCACCCAGAGGGGAGACGACAGGGCCTCGTATTTTGTACTGAAGCTTTCTTT.

The rearrangement joins TRBV5-4 to TRBJ1-1; D call uncertain. Per the germline V gene, CDR1 is SGHNT and CDR2 is YYREEE (reference sequence). The CDR3 covers 14 residues. Trimming shortened V by 0 bases and J by 2 bases, and 8 bases separated the two germline ends. The CDR3 DNA reads TGTGCCAGCAGCTTGGGAGGGTTTAACACTGAAGCTTTCTTT. Amino acids: CASSLGGFNTEAFF.

V usage is TRBV18 and J usage is TRBJ2-7; 7 positions match TRBD1. This CDR3 is built from 15 residues. Germline V gives CDR1 KGHSH, CDR2 LQKENI. V lost 5 bases, J lost 4 bases, and 11 bases stayed unmatched. This chain's CDR3 is CASSRKQGTVYEQYF. Written as DNA, the CDR3 is TGTGCCAGCTCAAGAAAACAGGGGACGGTTTACGAGCAGTACTTC. The full variable domain, its missing parts supplied by reference TRBV18 and TRBJ2-7, is NAGVMQNPRHLVRRRGQEARLRCSPMKGHSHVYWYRQLPEEGLKFMVYLQKENIIDESGMPKERFSAEFPKEGPSILRIQQVVRGDSAAYFCASSRKQGTVYEQYFGPGTRLTVT.

The chain is built from TRBV27 and TRBJ1-5; 10 nucleotides line up with TRBD1. Germline CDR1 MNHEY, CDR2 SMNVEV (reference sequence). This CDR3 has 15 residues. V was pared by 4 bases and J by 6 bases, with 6 bases of the junction left unmatched. CDR3 sequence reads: CASSSGTGVSQPQHF. Here the CDR3 DNA reads TGTGCCAGCAGTTCCGGGACAGGGGTTAGTCAGCCCCAGCATTTT.